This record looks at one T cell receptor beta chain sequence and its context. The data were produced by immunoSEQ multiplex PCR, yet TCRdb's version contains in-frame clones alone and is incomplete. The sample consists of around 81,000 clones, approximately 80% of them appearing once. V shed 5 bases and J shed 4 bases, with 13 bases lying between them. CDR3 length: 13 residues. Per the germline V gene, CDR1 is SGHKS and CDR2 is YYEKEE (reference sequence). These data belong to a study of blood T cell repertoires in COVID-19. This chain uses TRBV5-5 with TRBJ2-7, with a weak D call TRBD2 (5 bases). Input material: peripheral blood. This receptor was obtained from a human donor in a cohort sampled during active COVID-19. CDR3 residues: CASSERTPYEQYF. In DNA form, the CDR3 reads TGTGCCAGCAGTGAACGGACTCCATACGAGCAGTACTTC.